Presented here are 18 T cell receptor beta chains from one specimen sequenced in a study of OX40 agonist ivuxolimab in advanced cancers. TCRdb's copy holds only in-frame clones and misses some; the assay was immunoSEQ multiplex PCR. The sample shows tens of thousands of clones, more than 65% of them seen only once. The sequencing here drew on CD4+ or CD8+ T cells sorted from blood, taken in a trial of the OX40 agonist ivuxolimab. Receptor source: an adult with an advanced solid tumor such as melanoma, head and neck, liver or kidney cancer.

The rearrangement joins TRBV9 to TRBJ2-3; D ambiguous. The V end lost 4 bases, the J end lost 4 bases, and 7 bases lay between the germline ends. CDR3 size: 12 residues. The V gene's germline CDR1 is SGDLS and CDR2 YYNGEE. Here the CDR3 reads CASSYASDTQYF. DNA for the CDR3: TGTGCCAGCAGCTACGCGTCAGATACGCAGTATTTT.

This chain links TRBV4-1 with TRBJ1-1, with 8 bases fitting TRBD1. The CDR3 loop spans 14 amino acids. Germline assignment: CDR1 MGHRA and CDR2 YSYEKL. Trimming took 5 bases from V and 5 from J; bases not matched to a gene: 7. This chain's CDR3 is CASSSWTGPTEAFF. As DNA, the CDR3 is TGCGCCAGCAGCTCCTGGACAGGGCCTACTGAAGCTTTCTTT.

V gene TRBV6-1 combines with J gene TRBJ1-4; a possible D gene is TRBD1 (5 bases). V was clipped by 6 bases and J by 5 bases, with 13 bases between them. Looked up from germline, CDR1 is MNHNS and CDR2 is SASEGT. The CDR3 contains 14 residues. This CDR3 reads CASSGDRSNEKLFF. CDR3 nucleotides: TGTGCCAGCAGCGGGGACCGTTCAAATGAAAAACTGTTTTTT.

This clone was seen at least ten times. Distinct nucleotide sequences in the sample also encode this CDR3. The V call is TRBV7-2, the J call TRBJ1-5, with 7 bases fitting TRBD1. V trimming: 4 bases; J trimming: 2 bases; junction bases outside the gene matches: 8. Germline CDR1 is SGHTA and CDR2 is FQGNSA. The CDR3 totals 16 residues. The CDR3 DNA reads TGTGCCAGCAGCTCGAGGACAGGCGGGGGCAATCAGCCCCAGCATTTT. This gives the protein CASSSRTGGGNQPQHF.

The chain has TRBV9 and TRBJ1-2, with no clear D. The CDR3 length is 15 residues. Germline CDR1 SGDLS, CDR2 YYNGEE. The V end lost 0 bases, the J end lost 3 bases, and 12 bases lay between the germline ends. The DNA for the CDR3 is TGTGCCAGCAGCGTAGTTGAGAAGGGATACTATGGCTACACCTTC. Its protein is CASSVVEKGYYGYTF.

A single count supports this clone. The chain employs TRBV7-9 and TRBJ2-2, with D possibly matching TRBD2 (5 bases). The CDR3 totals 16 residues. Per the germline V gene, CDR1 is SEHNR and CDR2 is FQNEAQ (reference sequence). The ends were cut back, 5 bases at V and 6 bases at J, with 19 bases in the middle. Here the CDR3 reads CASSPLGGSFSGELFF. The DNA of the CDR3 is TGTGCCAGCAGCCCCTTGGGTGGGAGCTTTTCCGGGGAGCTGTTTTTT.

The chain couples TRBV7-2 to TRBJ2-7; 7 bases align to TRBD2. V gave up 1 base and J gave up 6 bases; unmatched junction bases: 6. This CDR3 spans 14 amino acids. Germline CDR1 reads SGHTA; CDR2 reads FQGNSA. DNA for the CDR3: TGTGCCAGCAGCTTAGGTAGCGGGCTTACCGAGCAGTACTTC. Residues: CASSLGSGLTEQYF.

The rearrangement uses TRBV29-1 and TRBJ2-7, with 10 bases aligning to TRBD1. This CDR3 is 13 amino acids long. The germline V gene encodes CDR1 SQVTM and CDR2 ANQGSEA. V shed 6 bases and J 6 bases; nucleotides not matched to a gene: 8. For the CDR3, the DNA is TGCAGCGTGGTACCGGGACAGGGGTTCGAGCAGTACTTC. Translated: CSVVPGQGFEQYF.

V gene TRBV27 combines with J gene TRBJ1-2, with D possibly being TRBD1 (5 bases). The CDR3 has 16 amino acids. CDR1 is MNHEY, CDR2 SMNVEV, per germline (reference sequence). V was clipped by 2 bases and J by 4 bases, with 17 bases between them. The CDR3 sequence is CASSLVGQTKTYGYTF. CDR3 nucleotides: TGTGCCAGCAGTTTAGTGGGGCAGACTAAGACCTATGGCTACACCTTC.

This clone was recorded only once. V usage is TRBV18 and J usage is TRBJ2-5; 7 positions agree with TRBD1. This CDR3 has 13 residues. V was clipped by 3 bases and J by 2 bases; unmatched bases: 0. Germline CDR1 KGHSH, CDR2 LQKENI. This CDR3 reads CASSPDRQETQYF. The CDR3 DNA reads as TGTGCCAGCTCACCGGACAGGCAAGAGACCCAGTACTTC.

This chain connects TRBV19 to TRBJ1-1; D is possibly TRBD1 (5 bases). This CDR3 spans 19 amino acids. V was shortened by 0 bases and J by 3 bases, with 23 bases between the two germline ends. In germline, CDR1 is LNHDA, CDR2 SQIVND (reference sequence). CDR3 coding DNA: TGTGCCAGTAGTATAGATCCTTTCCGGTACAGGCGAGGGGACACTGAAGCTTTCTTT. Translated, it gives CASSIDPFRYRRGDTEAFF.

This rearrangement joins TRBV7-2 to TRBJ2-7, with 12 bases identical to TRBD2. The V segment lost 4 bases and the J segment 2 bases; nucleotides outside the gene matches: 3. The CDR3 has 15 residues. Germline CDR1 reads SGHTA; CDR2 reads FQGNSA. CDR3 DNA: TGTGCCAGCAGCTCGAGGACTAGCGGGGCCTACGAGCAGTACTTC. It encodes CASSSRTSGAYEQYF.

Only a few counts were recorded for this clone. The chain joins TRBV2 to TRBJ1-1, with TRBD1 matching over 7 bases. Germline V gene lookup returns CDR1 SNHLY and CDR2 FYNNEI. CDR3 length equals 15 residues. V was clipped by 6 bases and J by 4 bases; unmatched bases: 11. CDR3 region: CASSGTTGVGTEAFF. As DNA, the CDR3 is TGTGCCAGCAGCGGTACAACAGGGGTTGGCACTGAAGCTTTCTTT.

The V and J genes are TRBV7-3 and TRBJ2-7; 7 bases map to TRBD1. Trimming at V came to 5 bases and at J to 2 bases, leaving 9 bases not matched to a gene. Germline V gene data show CDR1 as SGHTA and CDR2 as FQGTGA. The CDR3 consists of 15 residues. As DNA, the CDR3 is TGTGCCAGCAGCGAGGGGGCGAGCGCGGCCTACGAGCAGTACTTC. Amino acids: CASSEGASAAYEQYF.

This clone was seen only a few times. The chain couples TRBV4-3 to TRBJ2-2, with TRBD2 identical over 9 bases. CDR3 length equals 17 residues. CDR1 is LGHNA and CDR2 is YSLEER in the germline V gene. The trim removed 2 bases at V and 2 bases at J, leaving 6 bases unmatched. The CDR3 coding sequence is TGCGCCAGCAGCCAAATTCCGGGACTAGCAAACACCGGGGAGCTGTTTTTT. This codes for CASSQIPGLANTGELFF.

V and J are TRBV5-1 and TRBJ2-2; TRBD1 matches 7 bases. This CDR3 region has 14 residues. V was pared by 2 bases and J by 4 bases, with 2 bases of the junction left unmatched. Germline CDR1 is SGHRS and CDR2 is YFSETQ. In DNA form, the CDR3 reads TGCGCCAGCAGCTTAGAGGGGGCCACCGGGGAGCTGTTTTTT. Residues: CASSLEGATGELFF.

This chain links TRBV10-3 with TRBJ2-7; D call uncertain. Deletions cut 0 bases from V and 4 bases from J, with 4 bases between. Germline-derived CDR1 and CDR2 are ENHRY and SYGVKD. The CDR3 has 12 residues. The DNA for the CDR3 is TGTGCCATCAGTGAGTCGGGGTACGAGCAGTACTTC. It encodes CAISESGYEQYF.

The chain couples TRBV5-4 to TRBJ2-7; D gene ambiguous. The CDR3 is 11 amino acids. Looked up from germline, CDR1 is SGHNT and CDR2 is YYREEE (reference sequence). V was cut by 7 bases and J by 4 bases, with 9 bases left in between. The CDR3, as DNA: TGTGCCAGCGGCGCCGATTACGAGCAGTACTTC. It is translated as CASGADYEQYF.